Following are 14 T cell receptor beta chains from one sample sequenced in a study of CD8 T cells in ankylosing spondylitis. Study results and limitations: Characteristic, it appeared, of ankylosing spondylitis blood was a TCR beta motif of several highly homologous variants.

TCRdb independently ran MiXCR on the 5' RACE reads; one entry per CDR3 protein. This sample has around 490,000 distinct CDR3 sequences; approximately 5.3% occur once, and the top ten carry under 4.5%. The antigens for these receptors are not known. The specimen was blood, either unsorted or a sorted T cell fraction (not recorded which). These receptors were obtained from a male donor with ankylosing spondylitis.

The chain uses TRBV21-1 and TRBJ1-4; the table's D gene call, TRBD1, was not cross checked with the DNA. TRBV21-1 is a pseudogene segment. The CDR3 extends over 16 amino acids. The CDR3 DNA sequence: TGTGCCAGCAGCATCCGACAGGGCGGTCGGGAGGAAAAACTGTTTTTT. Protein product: CASSIRQGGREEKLFF.

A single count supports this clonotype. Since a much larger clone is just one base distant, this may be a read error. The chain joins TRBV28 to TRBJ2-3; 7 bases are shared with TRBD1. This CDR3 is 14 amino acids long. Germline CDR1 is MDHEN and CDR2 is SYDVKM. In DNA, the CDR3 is TGTGCCGGCAGTTTAGGGACAGTGCAAGATACGCAGTATTTT. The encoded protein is CAGSLGTVQDTQYF.

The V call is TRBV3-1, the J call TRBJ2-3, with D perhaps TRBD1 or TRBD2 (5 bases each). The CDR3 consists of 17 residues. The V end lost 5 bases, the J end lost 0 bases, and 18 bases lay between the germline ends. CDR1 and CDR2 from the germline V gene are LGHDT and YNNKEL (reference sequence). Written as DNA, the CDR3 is TGTGCCAGCAGCACAGCTTTCGGGGCCCTAAGCACAGATACGCAGTATTTT. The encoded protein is CASSTAFGALSTDTQYF.

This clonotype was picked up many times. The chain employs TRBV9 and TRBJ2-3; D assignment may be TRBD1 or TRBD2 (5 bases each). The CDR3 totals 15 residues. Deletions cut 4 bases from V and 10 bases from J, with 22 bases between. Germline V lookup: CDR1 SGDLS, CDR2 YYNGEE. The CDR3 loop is CASSRDIGTTIPQYF. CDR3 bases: TGTGCCAGCAGCCGAGATATTGGGACGACCATTCCGCAGTATTTT.

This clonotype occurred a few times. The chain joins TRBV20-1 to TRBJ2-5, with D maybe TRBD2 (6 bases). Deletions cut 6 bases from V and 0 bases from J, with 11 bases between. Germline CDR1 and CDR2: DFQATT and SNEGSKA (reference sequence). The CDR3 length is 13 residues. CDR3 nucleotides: TGCAGTGCCCCTCTAGCGTACCAAGAGACCCAGTACTTC. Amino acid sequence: CSAPLAYQETQYF.

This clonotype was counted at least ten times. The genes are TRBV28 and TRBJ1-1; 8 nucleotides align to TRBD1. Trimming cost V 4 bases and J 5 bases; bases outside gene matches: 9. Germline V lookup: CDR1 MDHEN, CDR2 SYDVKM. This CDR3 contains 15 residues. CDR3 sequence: CASSSQGARSTEAFF. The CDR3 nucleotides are TGTGCCAGCAGTTCTCAGGGGGCGCGATCTACTGAAGCTTTCTTT.

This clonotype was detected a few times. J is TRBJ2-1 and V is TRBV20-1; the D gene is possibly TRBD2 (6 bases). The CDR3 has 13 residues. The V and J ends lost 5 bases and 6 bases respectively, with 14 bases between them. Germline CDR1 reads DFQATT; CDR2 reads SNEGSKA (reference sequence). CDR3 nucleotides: TGCAGTGCTTTCCCGGGACTTGGCAATGAGCAGTTCTTC. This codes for CSAFPGLGNEQFF.

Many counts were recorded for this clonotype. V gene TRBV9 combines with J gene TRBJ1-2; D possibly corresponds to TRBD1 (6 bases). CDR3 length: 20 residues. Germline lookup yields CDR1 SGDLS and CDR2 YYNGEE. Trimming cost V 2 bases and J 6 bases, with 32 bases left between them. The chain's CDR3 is CASSVSPQMTPPRTDNGYTF. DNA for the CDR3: TGTGCCAGCAGCGTCTCACCACAAATGACCCCGCCGAGGACAGATAATGGCTACACCTTC.

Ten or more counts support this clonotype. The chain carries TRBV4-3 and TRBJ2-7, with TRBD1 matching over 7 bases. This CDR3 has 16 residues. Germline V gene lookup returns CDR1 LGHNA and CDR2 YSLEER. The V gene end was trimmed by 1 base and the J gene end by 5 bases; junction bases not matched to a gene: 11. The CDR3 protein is CASSQVHRGRGNEQYF. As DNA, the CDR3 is TGCGCCAGCAGCCAAGTTCACCGTGGCAGGGGGAACGAGCAGTACTTC.

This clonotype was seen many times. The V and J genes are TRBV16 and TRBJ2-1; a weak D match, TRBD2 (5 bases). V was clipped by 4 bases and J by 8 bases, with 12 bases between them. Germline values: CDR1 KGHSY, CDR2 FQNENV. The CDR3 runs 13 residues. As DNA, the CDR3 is TGTGCCAGCAGCCGGGTCGCGGGCCATGAGCAGTTCTTC. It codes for CASSRVAGHEQFF.

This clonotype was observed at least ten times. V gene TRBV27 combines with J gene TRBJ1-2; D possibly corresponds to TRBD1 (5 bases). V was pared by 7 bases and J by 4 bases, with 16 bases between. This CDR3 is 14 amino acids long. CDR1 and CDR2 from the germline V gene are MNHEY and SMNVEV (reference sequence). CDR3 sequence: CASTNLRVGYGYTF. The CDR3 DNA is TGTGCCAGCACCAATCTCAGGGTGGGCTATGGCTACACCTTC.

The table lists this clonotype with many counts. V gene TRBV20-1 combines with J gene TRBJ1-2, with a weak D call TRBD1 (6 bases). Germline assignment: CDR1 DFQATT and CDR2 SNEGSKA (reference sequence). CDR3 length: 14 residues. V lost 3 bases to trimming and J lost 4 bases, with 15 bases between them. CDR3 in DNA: TGCAGTGCTAGGGAAGGACAGAGCGTCTATGGCTACACCTTC. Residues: CSAREGQSVYGYTF.

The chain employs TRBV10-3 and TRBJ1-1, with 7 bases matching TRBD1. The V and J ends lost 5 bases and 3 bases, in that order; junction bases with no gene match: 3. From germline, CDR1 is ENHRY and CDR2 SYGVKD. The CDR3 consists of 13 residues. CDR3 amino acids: CAISYTGDTEAFF. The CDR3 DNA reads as TGTGCCATCAGTTATACAGGGGACACTGAAGCTTTCTTT.

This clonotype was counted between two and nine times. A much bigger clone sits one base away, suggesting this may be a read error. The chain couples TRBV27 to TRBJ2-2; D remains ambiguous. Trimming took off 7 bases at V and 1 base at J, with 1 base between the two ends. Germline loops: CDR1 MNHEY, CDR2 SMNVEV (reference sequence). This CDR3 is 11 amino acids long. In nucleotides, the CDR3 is TGTGCCAGCAAGAACACCGGGGAGCTGTTTTTT. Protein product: CASKNTGELFF.